Listed here are 11 T cell receptor beta chains from one sample, sequenced in a study of T cell responses to AZD1222 COVID-19 vaccine. Sequenced by immunoSEQ multiplex PCR; TCRdb stores in-frame clones only, minus some. Among about 180,000 clones, approximately 92% were seen once, and the ten largest hold about 1%. Sequences were derived from peripheral blood, sampled 28 days after the second dose of the MenACWY control vaccine. The receptors derive from an adult who received the MenACWY meningococcal vaccine as a control.

The chain recombines TRBV19 with TRBJ1-5; 7 bases fit TRBD1. Germline-derived CDR1 and CDR2 are LNHDA and SQIVND (reference sequence). After removal of 5 bases from V and 7 bases from J, the junction contained 8 bases not matched to a gene. This CDR3 is built from 14 residues. The CDR3 loop reads CASSVTGTAQPQHF. CDR3 nucleotides: TGTGCCAGTAGTGTAACCGGGACAGCACAGCCCCAGCATTTT.

The chain uses TRBV6-1 and TRBJ2-5; TRBD1 matches 7 bases. The CDR3 sequence is 13 residues long. V was pared by 6 bases and J by 3 bases, with 4 bases of the junction left unmatched. Germline V CDR1 and CDR2: MNHNS, SASEGT. Here the CDR3 DNA reads TGTGCCAGCAGCGATACAGGGGAAGAGACCCAGTACTTC. It specifies CASSDTGEETQYF.

The chain combines TRBV19 with TRBJ2-3; 11 nucleotides line up with TRBD2. Trimming took 1 base from V and 6 from J; bases not matched to a gene: 9. CDR1 is LNHDA, CDR2 SQIVND, per germline (reference sequence). The CDR3 runs 17 residues. The CDR3 loop reads CASSIGKLAGGWDTQYF. CDR3 sequence (DNA): TGTGCCAGTAGTATAGGAAAGCTAGCGGGGGGCTGGGATACGCAGTATTTT. The complete variable domain, with remaining parts taken from reference TRBV19 and TRBJ2-3, reads DGGITQSPKYLFRKEGQNVTLSCEQNLNHDAMYWYRQDPGQGLRLIYYSQIVNDFQKGDIAEGYSVSREKKESFPLTVTSAQKNPTAFYLCASSIGKLAGGWDTQYFGPGTRLTVL.

The chain is built from TRBV2 and TRBJ2-2; possible D gene TRBD2, 6 bases. The CDR3 runs 16 residues. Per the germline V gene, CDR1 is SNHLY and CDR2 is FYNNEI. Trimming cost V 7 bases and J 1 base, with 16 bases left between them. As DNA, the CDR3 is TGTGCCAGCACCCAAAGCGGGCTAAGGAACACCGGGGAGCTGTTTTTT. Its protein product is CASTQSGLRNTGELFF.

This clone was found once. The chain joins TRBV19 to TRBJ1-5; 8 bases fit TRBD1. Trimming at V came to 7 bases and at J to 7 bases, leaving 15 bases not matched to a gene. Per the germline V gene, CDR1 is LNHDA and CDR2 is SQIVND (reference sequence). The CDR3 contains 16 residues. The CDR3 nucleotides read TGTGCCAGTAAAGACCCAGGACAGGGTCCAGGACAGCCCCAGCATTTT. Translated, it gives CASKDPGQGPGQPQHF.

The V and J genes are TRBV24-1 and TRBJ1-6; D not resolved. The length of the CDR3 is 14 residues. Between the trimmed V and J ends, which lost 3 bases and 7 bases, there was a span of 9 bases. The germline gives CDR1 KGHDR, CDR2 SFDVKD. The CDR3 sequence: CATSDRFRNSPLHF. The CDR3 nucleotides are TGTGCCACCAGTGATAGGTTTCGAAATTCACCCCTCCACTTT.

The V call is TRBV24-1, the J call TRBJ1-1; TRBD1 might be the D (5 bases). Between the trimmed V and J ends, which lost 4 bases and 5 bases, there was a span of 22 bases. CDR1 is KGHDR and CDR2 is SFDVKD in the germline V gene. The CDR3 sequence is 17 residues long. The CDR3 region has the DNA TGTGCCACCAGTGACCTCGGACGTCCACAACGGGGGACTGAAGCTTTCTTT. It is translated as CATSDLGRPQRGTEAFF.

The chain employs TRBV5-6 and TRBJ2-7; 9 nucleotides line up with TRBD2. Germline V gene sequence: CDR1 SGHDT, CDR2 YYEEEE. The length of the CDR3 is 15 residues. V dropped 0 bases and J dropped 6; count of bases not matched to a gene: 7. CDR3 loop: CASSLAGLATSEQYF. The CDR3 DNA reads TGTGCCAGCAGCTTGGCGGGACTAGCTACCTCCGAGCAGTACTTC.

The chain carries TRBV5-1 and TRBJ1-4; D gene unclear. The CDR3 consists of 15 residues. The V end was cut by 4 bases, the J end by 3 bases, with 13 bases between. Germline V CDR1 and CDR2: SGHRS, YFSETQ. The CDR3, as DNA: TGCGCCAGCAGCGCGCTAGGTGGACCTAATGAAAAACTGTTTTTT. This sequence encodes CASSALGGPNEKLFF. The complete variable domain, with remaining parts taken from reference TRBV5-1 and TRBJ1-4, reads KAGVTQTPRYLIKTRGQQVTLSCSPISGHRSVSWYQQTPGQGLQFLFEYFSETQRNKGNFPGRFSGRQFSNSRSEMNVSTLELGDSALYLCASSALGGPNEKLFFGSGTQLSVL.

The rearrangement links TRBV5-1 to TRBJ1-4; the D gene is possibly TRBD1 (6 bases). CDR1 and CDR2 (germline): SGHRS, YFSETQ. There are 14 residues in the CDR3. V was cut by 0 bases and J by 7 bases, with 10 bases left in between. The chain's CDR3 is CASSLGGGSEKLFF. CDR3 sequence (DNA): TGCGCCAGCAGCTTGGGAGGGGGAAGTGAAAAACTGTTTTTT.

This chain connects TRBV12-3 or TRBV12-4 to TRBJ2-7, with unresolved D. The CDR3 is made up of 12 amino acids. Trimming took 6 bases from V and 4 from J, leaving 10 bases between them. CDR3 sequence: CASRLTGYEQYF. As DNA, the CDR3 is TGTGCCAGCAGACTGACCGGTTACGAGCAGTACTTC.